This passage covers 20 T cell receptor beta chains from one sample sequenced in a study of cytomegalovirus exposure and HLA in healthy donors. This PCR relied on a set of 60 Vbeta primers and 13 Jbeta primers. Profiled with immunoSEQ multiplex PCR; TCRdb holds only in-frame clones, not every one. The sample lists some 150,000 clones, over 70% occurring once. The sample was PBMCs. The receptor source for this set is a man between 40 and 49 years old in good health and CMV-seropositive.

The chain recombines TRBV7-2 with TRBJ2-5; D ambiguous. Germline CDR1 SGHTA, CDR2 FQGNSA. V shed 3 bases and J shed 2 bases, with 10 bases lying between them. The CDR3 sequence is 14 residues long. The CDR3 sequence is CASSFIRLQETQYF. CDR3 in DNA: TGTGCCAGCAGCTTCATCAGGTTACAAGAGACCCAGTACTTC.

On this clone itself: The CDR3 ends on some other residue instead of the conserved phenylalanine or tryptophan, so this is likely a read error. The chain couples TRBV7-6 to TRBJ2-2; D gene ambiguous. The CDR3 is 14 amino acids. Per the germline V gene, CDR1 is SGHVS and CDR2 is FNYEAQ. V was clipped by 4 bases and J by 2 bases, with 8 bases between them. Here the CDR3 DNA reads TGTGCCAGCAGCTGGACGGTTAACACCGGGGAGCTGTTTGTT. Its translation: CASSWTVNTGELFV.

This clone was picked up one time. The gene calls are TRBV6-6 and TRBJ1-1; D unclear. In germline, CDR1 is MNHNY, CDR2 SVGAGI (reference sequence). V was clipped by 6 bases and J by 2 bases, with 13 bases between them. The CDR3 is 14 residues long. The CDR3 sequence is CASRDSNLNTEAFF. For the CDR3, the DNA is TGTGCCAGCAGGGACTCTAATCTAAACACTGAAGCTTTCTTT.

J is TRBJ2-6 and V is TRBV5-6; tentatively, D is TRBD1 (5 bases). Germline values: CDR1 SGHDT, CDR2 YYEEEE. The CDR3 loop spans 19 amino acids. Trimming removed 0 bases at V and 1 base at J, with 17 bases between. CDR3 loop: CASSLVLLIQGSGANVLTF. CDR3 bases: TGTGCCAGCAGCTTGGTCCTGTTAATCCAGGGTTCTGGGGCCAACGTCCTGACTTTC.

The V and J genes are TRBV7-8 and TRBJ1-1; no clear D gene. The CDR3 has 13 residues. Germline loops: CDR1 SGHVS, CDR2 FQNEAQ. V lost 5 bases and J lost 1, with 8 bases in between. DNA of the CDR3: TGTGCCAGCAGCACAGAGACGAACACTGAAGCTTTCTTT. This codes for CASSTETNTEAFF.

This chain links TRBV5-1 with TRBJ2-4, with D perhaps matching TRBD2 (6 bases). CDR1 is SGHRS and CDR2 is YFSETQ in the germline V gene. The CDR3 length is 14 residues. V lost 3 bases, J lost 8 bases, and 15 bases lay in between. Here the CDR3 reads CASSSRLEADIQYF. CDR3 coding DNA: TGCGCCAGCAGCTCCCGACTAGAGGCGGACATTCAGTACTTC.

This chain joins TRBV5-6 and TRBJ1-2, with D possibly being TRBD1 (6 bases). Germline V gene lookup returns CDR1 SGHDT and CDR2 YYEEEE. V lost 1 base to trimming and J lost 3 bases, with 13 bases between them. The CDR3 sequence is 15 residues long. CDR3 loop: CASSLLAGTHYGYTF. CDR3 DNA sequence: TGTGCCAGCAGCTTGTTGGCCGGGACACACTATGGCTACACCTTC.

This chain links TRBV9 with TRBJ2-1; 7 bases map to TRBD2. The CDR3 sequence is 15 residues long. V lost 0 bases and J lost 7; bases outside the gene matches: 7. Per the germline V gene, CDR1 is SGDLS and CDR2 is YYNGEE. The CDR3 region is CASSVAGGSINEQFF. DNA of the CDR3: TGTGCCAGCAGCGTAGCGGGGGGTAGTATTAATGAGCAGTTCTTC.

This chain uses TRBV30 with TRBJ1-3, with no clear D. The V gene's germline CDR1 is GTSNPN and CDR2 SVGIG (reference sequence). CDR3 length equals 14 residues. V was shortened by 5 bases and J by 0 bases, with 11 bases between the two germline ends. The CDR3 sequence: CAWALGVSGNTIYF. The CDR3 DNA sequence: TGTGCCTGGGCCCTCGGAGTCTCTGGAAACACCATATATTTT. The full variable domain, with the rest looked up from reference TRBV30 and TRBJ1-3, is SQTIHQWPATLVQPVGSPLSLECTVEGTSNPNLYWYRQAAGRGLQLLFYSVGIGQISSEVPQNLSASRPQDRQFILSSKKLLLSDSGFYLCAWALGVSGNTIYFGEGSWLTVV.

For the CDR3, the DNA is TGCAGCGTTGAAGCCCGGGACAGGGGGTCGAAGACCCAGTACTTC. This gives the protein CSVEARDRGSKTQYF. The V and J genes are TRBV29-1 and TRBJ2-5; 11 bases are a match to TRBD1. Germline values: CDR1 SQVTM, CDR2 ANQGSEA. The V gene end was trimmed by 1 base and the J gene end by 6 bases; junction bases not matched to a gene: 7. This CDR3 contains 15 residues. Complete variable domain (other parts from reference TRBV29-1 and TRBJ2-5): SAVISQKPSRDICQRGTSLTIQCQVDSQVTMMFWYRQQPGQSLTLIATANQGSEATYESGFVIDKFPISRPNLTFSTLTVSNMSPEDSSIYLCSVEARDRGSKTQYFGPGTRLLVL.

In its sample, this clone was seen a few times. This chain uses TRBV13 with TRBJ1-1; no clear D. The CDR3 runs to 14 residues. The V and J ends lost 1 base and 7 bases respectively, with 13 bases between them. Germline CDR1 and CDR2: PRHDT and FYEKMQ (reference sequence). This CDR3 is CASSLEGGVVEAFF. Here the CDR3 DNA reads TGTGCCAGCAGCTTAGAAGGCGGGGTGGTTGAAGCTTTCTTT.

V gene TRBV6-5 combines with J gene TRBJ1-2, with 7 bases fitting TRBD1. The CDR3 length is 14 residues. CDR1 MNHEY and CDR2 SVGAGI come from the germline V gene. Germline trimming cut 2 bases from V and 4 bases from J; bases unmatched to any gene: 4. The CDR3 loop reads CASSYKGQLYGYTF. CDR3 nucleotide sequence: TGTGCCAGCAGTTACAAGGGACAGCTCTATGGCTACACCTTC.

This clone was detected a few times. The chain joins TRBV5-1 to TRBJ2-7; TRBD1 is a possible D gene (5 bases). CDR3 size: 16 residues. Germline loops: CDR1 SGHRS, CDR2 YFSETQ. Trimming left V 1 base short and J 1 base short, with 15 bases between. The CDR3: CASSLTSGARSYEQYF. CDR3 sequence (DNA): TGCGCCAGCAGCTTGACAAGTGGGGCTAGGTCCTACGAGCAGTACTTC.

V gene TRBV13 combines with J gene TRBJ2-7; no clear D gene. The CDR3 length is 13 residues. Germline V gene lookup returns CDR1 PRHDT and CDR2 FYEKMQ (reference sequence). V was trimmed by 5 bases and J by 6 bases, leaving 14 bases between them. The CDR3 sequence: CASSLRIAREQYF. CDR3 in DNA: TGTGCCAGCAGCCTACGTATAGCCCGCGAGCAGTACTTC.

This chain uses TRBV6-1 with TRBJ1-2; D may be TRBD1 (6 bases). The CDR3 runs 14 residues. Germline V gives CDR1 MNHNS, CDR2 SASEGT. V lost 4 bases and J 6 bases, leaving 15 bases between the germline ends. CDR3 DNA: TGTGCCAGCAGTGGCCTGGGGGGGCGCGATGGCTACACCTTC. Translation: CASSGLGGRDGYTF.

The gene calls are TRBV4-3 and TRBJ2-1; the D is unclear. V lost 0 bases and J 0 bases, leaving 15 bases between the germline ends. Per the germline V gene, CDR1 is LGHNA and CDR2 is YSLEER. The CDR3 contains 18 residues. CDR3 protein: CASSQDPTPVSSYNEQFF. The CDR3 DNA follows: TGCGCCAGCAGCCAAGATCCCACGCCGGTTAGCTCCTACAATGAGCAGTTCTTC.

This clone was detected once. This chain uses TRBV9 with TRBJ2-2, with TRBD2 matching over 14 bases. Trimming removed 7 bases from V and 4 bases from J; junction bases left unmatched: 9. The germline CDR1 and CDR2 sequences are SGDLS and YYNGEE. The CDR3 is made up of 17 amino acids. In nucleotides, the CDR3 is TGTGCCAGCGACCCGGGACTAGCGGGAGTCGTCACCGGGGAGCTGTTTTTT. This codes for CASDPGLAGVVTGELFF. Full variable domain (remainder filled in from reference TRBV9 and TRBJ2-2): DSGVTQTPKHLITATGQRVTLRCSPRSGDLSVYWYQQSLDQGLQFLIQYYNGEERAKGNILERFSAQQFPDLHSELNLSSLELGDSALYFCASDPGLAGVVTGELFFGEGSRLTVL.

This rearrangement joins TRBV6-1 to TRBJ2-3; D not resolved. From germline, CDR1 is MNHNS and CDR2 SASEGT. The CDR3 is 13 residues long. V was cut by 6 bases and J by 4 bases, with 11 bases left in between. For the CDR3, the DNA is TGTGCCAGCAGGGGTGTAGGAGCAGATACGCAGTATTTT. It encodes CASRGVGADTQYF.

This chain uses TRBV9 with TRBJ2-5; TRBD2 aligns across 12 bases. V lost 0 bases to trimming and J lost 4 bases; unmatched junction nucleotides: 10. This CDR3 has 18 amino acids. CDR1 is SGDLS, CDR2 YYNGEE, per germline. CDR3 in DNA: TGTGCCAGCAGCGTAGGGCTTGGACTAGCGGGACAGGCAGAGACCCAGTACTTC. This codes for CASSVGLGLAGQAETQYF.

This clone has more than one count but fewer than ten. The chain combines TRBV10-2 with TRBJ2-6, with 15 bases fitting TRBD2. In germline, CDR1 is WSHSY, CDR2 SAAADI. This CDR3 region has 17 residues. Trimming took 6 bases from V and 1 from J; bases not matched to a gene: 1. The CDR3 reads CASRGLAGGSGANVLTF. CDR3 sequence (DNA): TGCGCCAGCAGGGGACTAGCGGGAGGTTCTGGGGCCAACGTCCTGACTTTC.